This paragraph covers one TCR beta chain sequence. Antigen specificity is unknown. TCRdb independently ran MiXCR on the 5' RACE reads; one entry per CDR3 protein. The sample lists 400,000 to 550,000 distinct CDR3 sequences, approximately 14% occurring once. The entry originates in a study of identical twins. Study-level results: Models underestimated how often monozygotic twins shared out-of-frame TCR alpha. The study reached conclusions through statistical analysis that was cross-sectional, not following the same donors. Out-of-frame alpha sequences shared by twins showed excess low generation probability.

In every case, the donor was a healthy Caucasian. This CDR3 spans 16 amino acids. The V gene's germline CDR1 is LGHNA and CDR2 YNFKEQ. V dropped 0 bases and J dropped 4; count of bases not matched to a gene: 5. These data were also filed under a second study, of yellow fever vaccine responses in identical twins.

The TCR comes from a woman younger than 30 in good health. V usage is TRBV4-2 and J usage is TRBJ2-1, with 8 bases fitting TRBD2. Sequenced material: CD4+ T cells sorted from blood. The CDR3 here is CASSQDGAGGYNEQFF. The CDR3 DNA reads as TGTGCCAGCAGCCAAGATGGGGCGGGAGGTTACAATGAGCAGTTCTTC.